This T cell receptor beta chain was profiled in a study of cytomegalovirus exposure and HLA in healthy donors (dated by TCRdb to about 2017). Looking at the study overall: According to an earlier analysis of several hundred of the donors, some 180 million T cells yielded 90 million to 140 million unique TCR beta sequences and more than 250 Gb of sequence data. In a later genetic analysis, genome-wide SNP genotypes for about 55% of the roughly 670 donors were used, and that subset was treated as a discovery cohort. Roughly 5 DR-DQ haplotypes were handled as single units for association and clustering, since linkage in the cohort was strong. Donor age, sex, ethnicity and CMV serostatus were collected together with the repertoire data. Besides the first cohort of roughly 640 subjects, a separate validation cohort made up of around 120 different subjects was used. Rather than using new phenotypic data, the later analysis identified candidate immune exposures from TCR beta sequences and from how often those sequences occurred across donors. Of the roughly 400 genotyped donors, over 65% fell in the genetic ancestry cluster associated with self-reported Caucasian donors. All discovery cohort repertoires had been generated on a single sequencing platform. The study was designed to test whether signatures of past pathogen exposure could be identified by cataloging public T cell receptors. To predict cytomegalovirus infection status, the study brought together high-throughput TCR immunosequencing, statistical association of individual TCRs with disease status, and machine learning. A later analysis re-examined previously published TCR beta repertoires from over 500 donors and added high-resolution HLA genotyping to investigate patterns of TCR occurrence. Among about 400 genotyped donors of the cohort, an average of approximately 200,000 unique TCR beta nucleotide sequences was sequenced per donor, of which about 18% were non-productive. The study used immunosequencing to profile the T cell repertoires of 666 subjects and linked those repertoires to cytomegalovirus serostatus. Class I and class II HLA loci were covered by the typing at four-digit resolution. In an earlier analysis of 500 to 650 of the donors, high-throughput TCR beta sequencing was used to judge whether each TCR beta V gene segment behaved as functional or pseudogenic. Typing coverage differed by locus: A, B, C, DRB1 and DQB1 were typed in roughly 620-640 donors, DQA1 in roughly 500, DPA1 in around 610, and DPB1 in 400 to 480. Approximately 300 gigabases of sequencing data and 80 million or so unique TCR sequences were included in an early release covering under 650 HLA-typed donors.

In regard to this clone: Its binding antigen is unknown. Qualities for individual bases were not recorded, and no much larger clone is one base off.

In total, 630 or so healthy bone marrow donors made up the cohort. At the time of sampling, all cohort members were nominally healthy, though unrecorded immune exposures were likely present. The donor tested CMV seropositive, placing the donor among the roughly 300 seropositive members of the cohort. Every donor gave a peripheral blood sample, and the peripheral blood mononuclear cells from that sample were used for TCR beta sequencing. The Qiagen DNeasy Blood Extraction Kit was used to extract genomic DNA from the blood cell samples. Preparation of the library involved the immunoSEQ multiplex PCR assay. For the multiplex PCR, a mixture combining 60 forward primers for TCR Vbeta segments and 13 reverse primers for TCR Jbeta segments was used. Amplification of the CDR3 region of rearranged TCR beta genes was performed with a multiplex PCR assay on genomic DNA. The Illumina HiSeq System was used to sequence the amplified TCR beta libraries as 87-base-pair reads. The original pipeline was this. In a later analysis, some 80 million unique TCR beta chains were counted across the 650 to 700 repertoires, and some 10 million of these chains were shared by at least two donors. Raw reads were error-corrected and collapsed into unique sequences by a nearest-neighbor algorithm in which closely related sequences were merged to remove PCR and sequencing errors. To assign V, D and J gene segments, CDR3 sequences were aligned to IMGT reference sequences. For a sequence to be retained, a match of at least six nucleotides to both a V gene segment and a J gene segment was required. A rearrangement counted as productive if the CDR3 had no stop codons and remained in frame with V and J, and every other rearrangement counted as non-productive. Following IMGT convention, CDR3 was defined as the stretch from the second conserved V-encoded cysteine to the conserved J-encoded phenylalanine. The earlier analysis of 587 of the donors excluded any sequence lacking an unambiguous match to a single V gene segment. In an earlier analysis of 587 of the donors, V segments were called functional above 56.7% productive rearrangements and were called segregating when the between-donor standard deviation exceeded 5%. A statistical classification framework was built to diagnose cytomegalovirus status from the catalog of TCR beta chain sequences. V and J gene assignment, in a later analysis, came from comparing TCR nucleotide sequences with IMGT/GENE-DB human TR gene sequences. The TCRdist pipeline was used in a later analysis to assign CDR3 sequences and most-parsimonious VDJ recombination scenarios. In a later analysis, every TCR beta chain was defined by the combination of its CDR3 amino acid sequence and its V-gene family, and reads without a unique V-gene family were dropped. In a later analysis, 450 to 600 highly shared, low-generation-probability nucleotide sequences were removed to address suspected cross-contamination and a sequencing artifact. In a later analysis, a clonal expansion index was calculated for each public chain from normalized within-repertoire ranks of inferred template counts. A later analysis computed generation probabilities with a VDJ recombination model fitted to out-of-frame rearrangements, and checked the results against IGoR. Hypergeometric tests were used in a later analysis to score TCR-TCR, TCR-HLA and TCR-CMV co-occurrence, with a repertoire-size bias correction applied to the TCR pairs. To estimate false discovery rates, a later analysis permuted the HLA or CMV assignments 20 times. A later analysis grouped co-occurring TCRs with DBSCAN, adding TCRdist sequence similarity when clustering within HLA-allele-positive subsets. Co-occurrence clustering excluded repertoires with fewer than 30,000 or more than 120,000 public chains, plus five with anomalous nucleotide sharing. Not all clones reach the TCRdb copy of this immuneACCESS table, which keeps in-frame sequences only. Checked studies attribute under half of the gap to unresolved V genes and leave the rest unexplained. V, J and clone size are taken as reported in that table, and D and trimming were inferred from the DNA itself. The sample contains 100,000 to 150,000 clones, approximately 68% of them found a single time. The ten largest account for 1.5% to 2% of the sample.

Including the terminal cysteine and phenylalanine, the CDR3 comprises 17 residues. The read is trimmed to its CDR3 DNA, 51 bases read in frame from base 1. Trimming at the junction amounts to 4 bases on V and 5 bases on J, and the germline ends lie 21 bases apart. The germline V gene provides CDR1 LGHNT and CDR2 FRNRAP. Paper-wide results and their limitations: In an earlier analysis of over 550 of the donors, most TCR beta V segments were observed in productive rearrangements about 87% or about 30% of the time, broadly matching IMGT annotations. Most TCR sequences were seen in very few donors, while some public TCRs were found in many individuals. Because some donors lacked HLA typing at each locus, the association tests relied only on the typed subset. The authors suggested that the approach could potentially be extended to other disease states and immunological phenotypes. A later analysis found that HLA-associated TCR beta chains were more clonally expanded and had lower generation probabilities than equally common non-associated chains. Several of the top co-occurrence clusters appeared to be linked to parvovirus B19, influenza, CMV and Epstein-Barr virus, according to a later analysis. A further reported finding was that TCR beta sequences accurately predicted the HLA-A and HLA-B alleles for most subjects in the first cohort. The cohort was sequenced for TCR beta chains only, and without alpha or paired-chain data the features that could be detected were limited. The classifier was reported to diagnose cytomegalovirus status with high specificity and sensitivity in both the original cohort and the validation cohort. A later analysis associated about 16,000 TCR beta sequences with specific HLA alleles at a false discovery rate of 0.05. In a later analysis, the rate of TCR association differed among HLA loci, with DRB1 alleles having the most associated TCRs and HLA-C alleles having the fewest. In a later genetic analysis, a missense DCLRE1C variant was associated with V-gene and J-gene trimming of TCR beta chains, and the association was replicated in an independent cohort. In a later genetic analysis, fewer N-insertions in productive TCRs were reported among donors in an Asian-associated ancestry cluster than the roughly 700-donor mean. A few of the identified cytomegalovirus-associated TCR beta chains were confirmed in vitro to be specific for cytomegalovirus antigens. In a later analysis, most CMV-associated TCR beta chains were found to appear HLA-restricted, with HLA associations seemingly driven largely by CMV exposure. Correlated functional status among segregating V segments might reflect linkage disequilibrium, but an unknown experimental factor could not be ruled out. Strong co-occurrence of HLA alleles, especially DR and DQ, made assigning TCR associations to individual alleles difficult. In the study, around 150 TCR beta chains were listed as associated with cytomegalovirus. Some IMGT-functional V segments, including TRBV6-2 and TRBV6-3, could not be distinguished by the 87-base-pair reads and were therefore excluded. The sequencing pipeline was judged likely to have produced a cluster of highly shared sequence variants as a technical artifact. The earlier analysis of approximately 540 of the donors excluded 15 to 20 rarely observed V segments, including chromosome 9 orphons, because counts were too low. CMV serostatus was the only immune exposure information available for the cohort. Roughly uniform sequencing depth across donors was assumed in presence/absence analyses, although this assumption may not hold.

This chain joins TRBV12-5 to TRBJ2-1; there is no confident call for the D gene. The sample consisted of PBMCs. The sequence derives from a man between 25 and 39 years old in good health and CMV-seropositive. The DNA sequence is TGTGCTAGTGGTTCCCGGCTGCTCTCAACCACTAACAATGAGCAGTTCTTC. This codes for CASGSRLLSTTNNEQFF.